This entry describes one T cell receptor (beta chain). Per the authors' pipeline: Amplification from reference gene primers served as the basis for estimated nucleated cell counts. TCRdb's copy holds only in-frame clones and misses some; the assay was immunoSEQ multiplex PCR. The V and J calls and the clone size are those of that table, but D and trimming were determined from the DNA. The sample yields about 98,000 clones, approximately 80% seen once. Trimming stripped 6 bases from V and 0 bases from J, with 18 bases between. The CDR3 covers 17 residues. Germline-derived CDR1 and CDR2 are WSHSY and SAAADI. The sample belongs to a study of blood T cell repertoires in COVID-19. As for the study in general: The United States, Italy and Spain were the sources of the acute and convalescent COVID-19 samples. Nucleic acid was either cDNA or gDNA, and it came from T cells, B-cell-depleted T cells, or PBMCs.

The clonotype originates from a man in his sixties or seventies with active or convalescent COVID-19. Sequencing input: peripheral blood. This chain joins TRBV10-2 and TRBJ2-4; either TRBD1 or TRBD2 may supply D (5 bases each). Here the CDR3 reads CASRERGSTKAKNIQYF. The CDR3 nucleotides are TGCGCCAGCAGAGAGAGGGGCTCGACCAAAGCCAAAAACATTCAGTACTTC.